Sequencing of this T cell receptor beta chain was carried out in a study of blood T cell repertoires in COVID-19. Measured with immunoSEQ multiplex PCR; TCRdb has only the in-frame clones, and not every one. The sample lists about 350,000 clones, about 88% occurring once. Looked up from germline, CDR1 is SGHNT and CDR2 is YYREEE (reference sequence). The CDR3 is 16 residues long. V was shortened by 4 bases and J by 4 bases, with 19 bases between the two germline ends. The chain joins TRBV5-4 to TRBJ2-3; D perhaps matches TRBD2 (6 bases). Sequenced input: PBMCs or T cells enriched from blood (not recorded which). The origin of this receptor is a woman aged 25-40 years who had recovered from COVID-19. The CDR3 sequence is CASSGGSGRSADTQYF. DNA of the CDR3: TGTGCCAGCAGCGGGGGGTCGGGTAGATCGGCAGATACGCAGTATTTT. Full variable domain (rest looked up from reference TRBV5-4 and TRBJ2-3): ETGVTQSPTHLIKTRGQQVTLRCSSQSGHNTVSWYQQALGQGPQFIFQYYREEENGRGNFPPRFSGLQFPNYSSELNVNALELDDSALYLCASSGGSGRSADTQYFGPGTRLTVL.